What follows describes a single TCR beta chain. V shed 2 bases and J shed 5 bases, with 13 bases lying between them. CDR1 is SGHRS and CDR2 is YFSETQ in the germline V gene. This CDR3 contains 14 residues. This entry is derived from a study of blood T cell repertoires in COVID-19. Study-wide context: Some COVID-19 samples were acute and others convalescent; all came from the United States, Italy and Spain. In each case, the material was cDNA or gDNA derived from T cells, B-cell-depleted T cells, or PBMCs.

Only in-frame clones appear in the TCRdb table, and some are missing; sequencing was by immunoSEQ multiplex PCR. The sample contains over 200,000 clones, about 90% of which appear only once. The receptor was derived from a middle-aged man with active or convalescent COVID-19. The chain employs TRBV5-1 and TRBJ1-1; no clear D. The sample was peripheral blood. Here the CDR3 DNA reads TGCGCCAGCAGCTTTACATCCCTTGCTACTGAAGCTTTCTTT. It yields the protein CASSFTSLATEAFF. Supplemented by reference TRBV5-1 and TRBJ1-1, the full variable domain reads KAGVTQTPRYLIKTRGQQVTLSCSPISGHRSVSWYQQTPGQGLQFLFEYFSETQRNKGNFPGRFSGRQFSNSRSEMNVSTLELGDSALYLCASSFTSLATEAFFGQGTRLTVV.